One sample yielded the 2 T cell receptor beta chains listed below, sequenced in a study of T-cell reconstitution after alpha-beta-depleted transplantation in children. Unique molecular identifiers tagged the TCRbeta library. TCRdb reprocessed the PCR reads with MiXCR, giving one entry per CDR3 protein. The table lists approximately 1,000,000 distinct CDR3 sequences, less than 30% of them singletons. Here the sequenced sample was PBMCs, mostly from graft donor cells, taken 360 days after TCRalphabeta/CD19-depleted stem cell transplant. These receptor sequences come from a boy under three years old who had a stem cell transplant for SCID, so the T cells may come from the graft donor.

This clonotype was counted a few times. This rearrangement joins TRBV5-6 to TRBJ2-1; 7 bases are a match to TRBD1. This CDR3 spans 15 amino acids. Germline trimming cut 2 bases from V and 1 base from J; bases unmatched to any gene: 3. In germline, CDR1 is SGHDT, CDR2 YYEEEE. DNA for the CDR3: TGTGCCAGCAGCTTTGACAGGGTTTCCTACAATGAGCAGTTCTTC. It translates to CASSFDRVSYNEQFF.

J is TRBJ2-3 and V is TRBV7-8; TRBD1 aligns across 7 bases. The CDR3 spans 16 residues. The V and J ends lost 5 bases and 2 bases, in that order; junction bases with no gene match: 10. Germline CDR1 reads SGHVS; CDR2 reads FQNEAQ. CDR3 sequence: CASSLISGTVTDTQYF. The DNA for the CDR3 is TGTGCCAGCAGCCTTATATCCGGGACAGTCACAGATACGCAGTATTTT.